The text below deals with one T cell receptor (beta chain). Its antigen is not known. Produced via immunoSEQ multiplex PCR; TCRdb's table is partial and in-frame only. Among around 140,000 clones listed, roughly 92% were seen once. The sample comes from a study of T cell responses to AZD1222 COVID-19 vaccine. Whole-study results and caveats: Unmutated regions of variants are reportedly targeted by nearly half of spike-specific TCRs. Recipients of two AZD1222 doses showed rising Spike-specific TCR breadth and depth.

The TCR originated in an adult in good health. Sequenced here: peripheral blood, sampled on day 0 of AZD1222 vaccination.

The CDR3 sequence is CASSLVPNMKQYF. CDR3 nucleotides: TGTGCCAGCAGCTTAGTGCCGAACATGAAGCAGTACTTC. The chain is built from TRBV11-3 and TRBJ2-7; D is unresolved. Germline lookup yields CDR1 SGHNT and CDR2 YENEEA. Trimming stripped 1 base from V and 8 bases from J, with 12 bases between. The CDR3 consists of 13 residues.